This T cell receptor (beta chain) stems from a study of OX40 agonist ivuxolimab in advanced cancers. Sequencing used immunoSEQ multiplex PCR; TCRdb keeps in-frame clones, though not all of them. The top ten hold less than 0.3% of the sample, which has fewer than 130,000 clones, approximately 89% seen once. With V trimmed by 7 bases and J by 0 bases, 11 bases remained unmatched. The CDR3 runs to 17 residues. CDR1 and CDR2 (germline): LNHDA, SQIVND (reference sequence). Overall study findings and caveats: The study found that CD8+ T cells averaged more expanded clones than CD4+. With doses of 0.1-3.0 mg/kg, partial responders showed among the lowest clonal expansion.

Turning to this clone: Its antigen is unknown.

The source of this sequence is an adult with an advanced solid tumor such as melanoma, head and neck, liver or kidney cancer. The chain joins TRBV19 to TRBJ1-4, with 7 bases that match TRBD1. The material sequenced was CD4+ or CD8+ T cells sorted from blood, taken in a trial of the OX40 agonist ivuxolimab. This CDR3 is CASTRQGGSATNEKLFF. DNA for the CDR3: TGTGCCAGTACCCGGCAGGGGGGCAGTGCAACTAATGAAAAACTGTTTTTT.